Listed here are 16 T cell receptor beta chains from one sample, sequenced in a study of CD8+CD57+ T cells in acquired aplastic anemia. The authors sequenced patients whose flow cytometry had shown CD8+CD57+ cell expansion. Template material for TCR beta VDJ and CDR3 profiling consisted of genomic DNA. TCRdb independently ran MiXCR on the reads; one entry per CDR3 protein. The table has 200,000 to 250,000 distinct CDR3 sequences, roughly 53% seen once. The sample taken for sequencing was sorted CD4+, CD8+, or CD8+CD57+ T cells (not recorded which) from PBMCs. These receptors all stem from a human donor with aplastic anemia.

This clonotype was seen ten or more times. The V gene is TRBV11-2, the J gene TRBJ2-1, with TRBD2 matching over 8 bases. The CDR3 is made up of 14 amino acids. The germline V gene has CDR1 SGHAT and CDR2 FQNNGV. V shed 7 bases, J shed 8 bases, and the junction held 10 bases outside the gene matches. CDR3 DNA sequence: TGTGCCAGCACCCCGGCGGGGGGACACGATGAGCAGTTCTTC. Translated, it gives CASTPAGGHDEQFF.

This clonotype came up many times. The V gene is TRBV13, the J gene TRBJ2-5; D is ambiguous. The V gene lost 5 bases and the J gene lost 1 base, with 14 bases spanning the gap. The germline CDR1 and CDR2 sequences are PRHDT and FYEKMQ (reference sequence). The length of the CDR3 is 15 residues. The CDR3 DNA reads TGTGCCAGCAGCCACTCCGAGAGGACCCAAGAGACCCAGTACTTC. It yields the protein CASSHSERTQETQYF.

Ten or more counts support this clonotype. The V call is TRBV9, the J call TRBJ2-1; the D gene is possibly TRBD1 (6 bases). The V and J ends lost 0 bases and 7 bases respectively, with 8 bases between them. Germline V lookup: CDR1 SGDLS, CDR2 YYNGEE. The CDR3 length is 13 residues. CDR3 sequence (DNA): TGTGCCAGCAGCGTAGTTACAGGGAATGAGCAGTTCTTC. This gives the protein CASSVVTGNEQFF.

Worth noting for this clonotype: This CDR3 is missing its conserved last phenylalanine or tryptophan, likely due to a read error. It is unclear where the CDR3 begins or ends on the DNA, so no DNA is shown, and the CDR3 is as TCRdb lists it. The V and J genes are TRBV7-9 and TRBJ1-4. The CDR3 length is 8 residues, termini included. The germline CDR1 and CDR2 sequences are SEHNR and FQNEAQ (reference sequence). This chain's CDR3 is CASSSVHR.

The V and J genes are TRBV12-3 or TRBV12-4 and TRBJ2-1, with D unresolved. The CDR3 is 12 amino acids. Trimming removed 2 bases at V and 5 bases at J, with 4 bases between. CDR3 residues: CASSLWNNEQFF. DNA for the CDR3: TGTGCCAGCAGTTTATGGAACAATGAGCAGTTCTTC.

Many counts were recorded for this clonotype. The chain employs TRBV12-3 or TRBV12-4 and TRBJ1-1, with no clear D. Trimming took off 5 bases at V and 4 bases at J, with 14 bases between the two ends. This CDR3 contains 14 residues. CDR3 sequence reads: CASSAQKGGTEAFF. CDR3 sequence (DNA): TGTGCCAGCAGTGCACAAAAGGGTGGCACTGAAGCTTTCTTT.

In this sample, this clonotype turned up many times. J is TRBJ2-1 and V is TRBV2; TRBD1 agrees at 8 bases. The CDR3 length is 15 residues. J lost 1 base, V lost 8 bases, and 7 bases had no gene match. Germline assignment: CDR1 SNHLY and CDR2 FYNNEI. The CDR3 coding sequence is TGTGCCAGCTTAGGGACAGGAGAGTCCTACAATGAGCAGTTCTTC. Protein sequence: CASLGTGESYNEQFF.

This clonotype was counted many times. The chain recombines TRBV19 with TRBJ2-3, with D perhaps TRBD2 (7 bases). Looked up from germline, CDR1 is LNHDA and CDR2 is SQIVND (reference sequence). The CDR3 has 14 amino acids. V gave up 7 bases and J gave up 5 bases, with 16 bases separating them. CDR3 sequence reads: CASTAGAQGDTQYF. CDR3 coding DNA: TGTGCCAGTACCGCGGGGGCGCAGGGAGATACGCAGTATTTT.

There are many counts of this clonotype. V is TRBV7-9 and J is TRBJ1-4, with 7 nucleotides matching TRBD1. The CDR3 contains 16 residues. Germline loops: CDR1 SEHNR, CDR2 FQNEAQ (reference sequence). Losses at the gene ends were 5 bases for V and 1 base for J; bases not matched to a gene: 7. The CDR3 region is CASSRQGKRTNEKLFF. CDR3 in DNA: TGTGCCAGCAGCCGACAGGGAAAACGAACTAATGAAAAACTGTTTTTT.

The chain links TRBV24-1 to TRBJ2-3; 12 bases agree with TRBD2. The length of the CDR3 is 15 residues. V was clipped by 10 bases and J by 0 bases; unmatched bases: 4. Germline V gene sequence: CDR1 KGHDR, CDR2 SFDVKD. The CDR3 spells CATSLAGGSTDTQYF. Written as DNA, the CDR3 is TGTGCCACTTCTCTAGCGGGGGGGAGCACAGATACGCAGTATTTT.

About this clonotype: A read error is possible here, since a much larger clone lies one base away. The chain combines TRBV10-1 with TRBJ2-7, with D maybe TRBD1 (5 bases). The V gene's germline CDR1 is WNHNN and CDR2 SYGVQD (reference sequence). The CDR3 loop spans 12 amino acids. CDR3 in amino acids: CASQGNSYERYF. The CDR3 coding sequence is TGTGCCAGCCAGGGAAACAGTTACGAGCGGTACTTC.

There are many counts of this clonotype. This sequence joins TRBV20-1 and TRBJ2-7, with D perhaps assigned TRBD1 or TRBD2 (5 bases each). From germline, CDR1 is DFQATT and CDR2 SNEGSKA (reference sequence). This CDR3 contains 12 residues. V was pared by 6 bases and J by 3 bases, with 12 bases between. The CDR3 here is CSAGKGSYEQYF. The DNA for the CDR3 is TGCAGTGCCGGCAAGGGGAGCTACGAGCAGTACTTC.

In this sample, this clonotype turned up a few times. The rearrangement joins TRBV18 to TRBJ2-5; 7 bases line up with TRBD1. Germline CDR1 and CDR2: KGHSH and LQKENI. The CDR3 sequence is 15 residues long. The J segment lost 1 base and the V segment lost 2 bases, leaving 4 bases of the junction unmatched. CDR3 sequence reads: CASSPAQGLQETQYF. In DNA form, the CDR3 reads TGTGCCAGCTCACCAGCACAGGGGCTCCAAGAGACCCAGTACTTC.

CDR3 amino acids: CASSPQDNSYEQYF. CDR3 bases: TGTGCCAGTAGTCCCCAGGACAACTCCTACGAGCAGTACTTC. The V call is TRBV19, the J call TRBJ2-7; maybe TRBD1 (5 bases). Trimming pared 5 bases from V and 0 bases from J, leaving 11 bases between. Germline V gene lookup returns CDR1 LNHDA and CDR2 SQIVND (reference sequence). The CDR3 is 14 residues long.

The rearrangement joins TRBV4-1 to TRBJ1-5, with 9 bases identical to TRBD1. Germline CDR1 reads MGHRA; CDR2 reads YSYEKL. The CDR3 is 15 residues long. V lost 1 base, J lost 5 bases, and 3 bases stayed unmatched. CDR3 region: CASSQGQGEDQPQHF. The CDR3 DNA reads as TGCGCCAGCAGCCAAGGACAGGGGGAGGATCAGCCCCAGCATTTT.

The rearrangement links TRBV10-2 to TRBJ1-6; no reliable D call. The CDR3 totals 14 residues. V was pared by 0 bases and J by 7 bases, with 7 bases between. Germline loops: CDR1 WSHSY, CDR2 SAAADI. This chain's CDR3 is CASSESRENSPLHF. In nucleotides, the CDR3 is TGCGCCAGCAGTGAGTCGAGGGAGAATTCACCCCTCCACTTT.